The next 9 T cell receptor beta chains were all read from a single sample in a study of identical twins. TCRdb re-analysed the 5' RACE reads in MiXCR, keeping a single row per CDR3 protein. This sample has hundreds of thousands of distinct CDR3 sequences, with 20% to 25% found just once. These records were also assigned to another study, of T cells expressing NK-cell markers.

Sequencing was done on a sample of CD4+ T cells sorted from blood. Source of these receptors: a woman younger than 35 in good health.

The chain carries TRBV12-3 or TRBV12-4 and TRBJ1-2; a possible D gene is TRBD1 (5 bases). The CDR3 consists of 13 residues. V shed 3 bases and J shed 6 bases, with 11 bases lying between them. DNA for the CDR3: TGTGCCAGCAGTTTTGGGGGGAGTAATGGCTACACCTTC. Translated, it gives CASSFGGSNGYTF.

This chain joins TRBV10-1 and TRBJ2-7; perhaps TRBD1 as D (6 bases). Between the trimmed V and J ends, which lost 7 bases and 3 bases, there was a span of 16 bases. The CDR3 runs to 14 residues. CDR1 WNHNN and CDR2 SYGVQD come from the germline V gene (reference sequence). The CDR3: CASKRTVADYEQYF. The CDR3 DNA is TGCGCCAGCAAAAGGACAGTGGCGGACTACGAGCAGTACTTC.

This clonotype occurred many times. The chain uses TRBV6-6 and TRBJ1-2; TRBD1 is a possible D gene (5 bases). The V gene lost 8 bases and the J gene lost 5 bases, with 12 bases spanning the gap. This CDR3 comprises 12 residues. Germline lookup yields CDR1 MNHNY and CDR2 SVGAGI (reference sequence). CDR3 amino acids: CASPTGEYGYTF. The CDR3 DNA is TGTGCCAGCCCTACGGGGGAGTATGGCTACACCTTC.

The chain carries TRBV18 and TRBJ2-7; 7 nucleotides agree with TRBD1. The V gene end was trimmed by 3 bases and the J gene end by 3 bases; junction bases not matched to a gene: 8. The germline V gene has CDR1 KGHSH and CDR2 LQKENI. This CDR3 has 15 residues. The DNA of the CDR3 is TGTGCCAGCTCACCGCAAGGACAGGTGGGCTACGAGCAGTACTTC. This translates into CASSPQGQVGYEQYF.

This clonotype came up a few times. The rearrangement uses TRBV2 and TRBJ2-7; TRBD1 is a possible D gene (6 bases). With 4 bases removed from V and 7 bases from J, the gap between germline ends came to 14 bases. The CDR3 covers 13 residues. Germline V gene data show CDR1 as SNHLY and CDR2 as FYNNEI. This CDR3 is CASSVLQGREQYF. The CDR3 DNA follows: TGTGCCAGCAGTGTCCTACAGGGCCGGGAGCAGTACTTC.

The sample holds many counts of this clonotype. The CDR3 nucleotides read TGTGCCACCAGCCTGGGTAACCGGGCCAATCAGCCCCAGCATTTT. Amino acids: CATSLGNRANQPQHF. The chain combines TRBV15 with TRBJ1-5; D is undetermined. The CDR3 spans 15 residues. Trimming cost V 5 bases and J 3 bases, with 14 bases left between them. Germline lookup yields CDR1 LNHNV and CDR2 YYDKDF (reference sequence).

This clonotype was counted a few times. The V and J genes are TRBV25-1 and TRBJ1-1; D gene ambiguous. Germline V lookup: CDR1 MGHDK, CDR2 SYGVNS. V was clipped by 1 base and J by 5 bases, with 14 bases between them. CDR3 length: 15 amino acids. The CDR3 protein is CASSESIFKNTEAFF. The CDR3 DNA reads TGTGCCAGCAGTGAATCGATCTTTAAGAATACTGAAGCTTTCTTT.

The rearrangement uses TRBV5-6 and TRBJ1-6; 8 bases are shared with TRBD1. The germline gives CDR1 SGHDT, CDR2 YYEEEE. J lost 4 bases, V lost 0 bases, and 3 bases had no gene match. The CDR3 runs to 16 residues. CDR3 in amino acids: CASSLEGQAYNSPLHF. The CDR3 nucleotides read TGTGCCAGCAGCTTGGAGGGACAGGCTTATAATTCACCCCTCCACTTT.

CDR3 DNA sequence: TGTGCCAGCCTGGCCTCCTACGAGCAGTACTTC. This sequence encodes CASLASYEQYF. V and J are TRBV6-6 and TRBJ2-7; D gene ambiguous. Germline CDR1 MNHNY, CDR2 SVGAGI (reference sequence). This CDR3 region has 11 residues. Trimming pared 8 bases from V and 0 bases from J, leaving 5 bases between.